The 27 T cell receptor beta chains below come from one sample, sequenced in a study of the immune and genomic landscape of osteosarcoma. Primary, local recurrence and metastasis osteosarcoma tumors were taken after treatment from poor-prognosis patients. The assay was immunoSEQ multiplex PCR, and TCRdb's table has in-frame clones only and misses some. This table holds approximately 5,500 clones, 75% to 85% found once. The material sequenced was osteosarcoma tumor tissue from the lung. The receptors come from a human donor with osteosarcoma.

The rearrangement joins TRBV6-1 to TRBJ1-5; D is perhaps TRBD1 (6 bases). CDR3 length equals 18 residues. CDR1 is MNHNS and CDR2 is SASEGT in the germline V gene. Trimming pared 0 bases from V and 1 base from J, leaving 16 bases between. The CDR3 bases are TGTGCCAGCAGTGAAGCGATCCCCCAGACAGGAAGCAATCAGCCCCAGCATTTT. Translating it yields CASSEAIPQTGSNQPQHF.

J is TRBJ2-3 and V is TRBV2; D call uncertain. V was clipped by 8 bases and J by 4 bases, with 10 bases between them. The CDR3 runs to 12 residues. Germline assignment: CDR1 SNHLY and CDR2 FYNNEI. CDR3 amino acids: CASGYNPDTQYF. The CDR3 nucleotides are TGTGCCAGCGGGTACAATCCAGATACGCAGTATTTT.

The rearrangement links TRBV19 to TRBJ1-1; no reliable D call. V shed 3 bases and J shed 5 bases, with 16 bases lying between them. CDR1 is LNHDA, CDR2 SQIVND, per germline (reference sequence). The CDR3 spans 15 residues. CDR3 coding DNA: TGTGCCAGTAGTATCGGACCTTTCGGTTTGACTGAAGCTTTCTTT. The encoded protein is CASSIGPFGLTEAFF.

In the case of this clone: The junction does not match germline at one end; this may be a read error. The chain is built from TRBV19 and TRBJ2-3, with D unresolved. Germline loops: CDR1 LNHDA, CDR2 SQIVND (reference sequence). This CDR3 is 15 amino acids long. The CDR3 loop is CAGSIADGSTDTQYF. The CDR3 DNA follows: TGTGCCGGTAGTATTGCCGACGGAAGCACAGATACGCAGTATTTT.

The chain uses TRBV6-5 and TRBJ2-7; weak D call: TRBD1 (5 bases). Trimming pared 2 bases from V and 4 bases from J, leaving 9 bases between. Germline CDR1 and CDR2: MNHEY and SVGAGI. The CDR3 has 13 residues. The CDR3: CASSYETGYEQYF. As DNA, the CDR3 is TGTGCCAGCAGTTACGAAACAGGTTACGAGCAGTACTTC.

This clone is large (0.1 to 1%) in the sample. The rearrangement links TRBV19 to TRBJ1-3; TRBD1 is a possible D gene (5 bases). This CDR3 has 15 amino acids. Trimming took off 9 bases at V and 1 base at J, with 16 bases between the two ends. Germline assignment: CDR1 LNHDA and CDR2 SQIVND (reference sequence). The CDR3 reads CASQDNQGSGNTIYF. For the CDR3, the DNA is TGTGCCAGCCAGGACAACCAGGGATCTGGAAACACCATATATTTT.

This clone was seen a single time. The rearrangement uses TRBV6-6 and TRBJ2-1, with 8 bases matching TRBD1. The CDR3 is 14 amino acids. The V gene end was trimmed by 2 bases and the J gene end by 9 bases; junction bases not matched to a gene: 6. The germline V gene encodes CDR1 MNHNY and CDR2 SVGAGI (reference sequence). This CDR3 is CASSYAIQGGEQFF. The DNA for the CDR3 is TGTGCCAGCAGTTACGCAATACAGGGGGGTGAGCAGTTCTTC.

This clone occurred a few times. CDR3 amino acids: CASSSRFTSGRAGEQFF. In DNA form, the CDR3 reads TGTGCCAGCAGCTCTCGATTTACTAGCGGGAGGGCGGGTGAGCAGTTCTTC. This chain joins TRBV7-8 and TRBJ2-1; TRBD2 matches at 13 bases. CDR3 length: 17 amino acids. Germline assignment: CDR1 SGHVS and CDR2 FQNEAQ. Unmatched junction bases numbered 12, after V lost 4 bases and J lost 9 bases.

The chain couples TRBV10-3 to TRBJ2-6; D is possibly TRBD2 (6 bases). This CDR3 comprises 15 residues. V was shortened by 4 bases and J by 1 base, with 8 bases between the two germline ends. Germline assignment: CDR1 ENHRY and CDR2 SYGVKD. CDR3 sequence (DNA): TGTGCCATCAGTGGAGGGACTTCTGGGGCCAACGTCCTGACTTTC. Translated, it gives CAISGGTSGANVLTF.

This clone is labeled large. The rearrangement uses TRBV7-9 and TRBJ2-7; weak D call: TRBD1 (6 bases). There are 15 residues in the CDR3. The germline gives CDR1 SEHNR, CDR2 FQNEAQ (reference sequence). Trimming shortened V by 0 bases and J by 3 bases, and 12 bases separated the two germline ends. The CDR3 region has the DNA TGTGCCAGCAGCTTAGCGCCCAGGGGTGGCTACGAGCAGTACTTC. This translates into CASSLAPRGGYEQYF.

The rearrangement uses TRBV6-5 and TRBJ2-4; D is perhaps TRBD1 or TRBD2 (5 bases each). The CDR3 has 15 amino acids. Germline V gene lookup returns CDR1 MNHEY and CDR2 SVGAGI. Trimming took off 6 bases at V and 0 bases at J, with 12 bases between the two ends. CDR3 in amino acids: CASSGTSQAKNIQYF. Written as DNA, the CDR3 is TGTGCCAGCAGCGGGACGTCCCAAGCCAAAAACATTCAGTACTTC.

The rearrangement uses TRBV6-1 and TRBJ2-2; D is undetermined. The V end lost 1 base, the J end lost 6 bases, and 6 bases lay between the germline ends. Germline V CDR1 and CDR2: MNHNS, SASEGT. The CDR3 contains 13 residues. The DNA of the CDR3 is TGTGCCAGCAGTGAAGGAGGCCCCGGGGAGCTGTTTTTT. Residues: CASSEGGPGELFF.

This sequence joins TRBV5-3 and TRBJ2-2, with 11 nucleotides matching TRBD2. TRBV5-3 is marked as an open reading frame, function uncertain. V dropped 3 bases and J dropped 7; count of bases not matched to a gene: 20. CDR3 length: 20 residues. CDR3 sequence (DNA): TGTGCCAGAAGCTCGAAGACGGCTGGGCTAGCGGGAGGTGGTAGCGGGGAGCTGTTTTTT. Amino acids: CARSSKTAGLAGGGSGELFF.

The V call is TRBV6-1, the J call TRBJ2-7, with TRBD1 identical over 12 bases. The CDR3 is 15 residues long. Germline CDR1 reads MNHNS; CDR2 reads SASEGT. Unmatched junction bases numbered 3, after V lost 1 base and J lost 5 bases. The CDR3 loop is CASSEEGQGADEQYF. CDR3 coding DNA: TGTGCCAGCAGTGAAGAGGGACAGGGGGCTGACGAGCAGTACTTC.

The rearrangement uses TRBV5-1 and TRBJ2-5; D could derive from TRBD1 or TRBD2 (6 bases each). Trimming shortened V by 4 bases and J by 4 bases, and 17 bases separated the two germline ends. The CDR3 has 15 residues. CDR1 SGHRS and CDR2 YFSETQ come from the germline V gene. The chain's CDR3 is CASSPGAGIAETQYF. CDR3 coding DNA: TGCGCCAGCAGCCCAGGGGCGGGAATAGCAGAGACCCAGTACTTC. Using reference TRBV5-1 and TRBJ2-5 for the parts outside the CDR3, the full variable domain is KAGVTQTPRYLIKTRGQQVTLSCSPISGHRSVSWYQQTPGQGLQFLFEYFSETQRNKGNFPGRFSGRQFSNSRSEMNVSTLELGDSALYLCASSPGAGIAETQYFGPGTRLLVL.

The rearrangement joins TRBV30 to TRBJ2-3; weak D call: TRBD2 (5 bases). The length of the CDR3 is 11 residues. Trimming cost V 5 bases and J 5 bases, with 8 bases left between them. The germline gives CDR1 GTSNPN, CDR2 SVGIG (reference sequence). CDR3 region: CAWARGDTQYF. The CDR3 region has the DNA TGTGCCTGGGCACGGGGAGATACGCAGTATTTT.

V gene TRBV5-1 combines with J gene TRBJ2-7, with a weak D call TRBD2 (5 bases). The V gene lost 2 bases and the J gene lost 5 bases, with 20 bases spanning the gap. Germline V gene sequence: CDR1 SGHRS, CDR2 YFSETQ. This CDR3 is built from 16 residues. The CDR3 reads CASSLFGTPRVHEQYF. The CDR3 DNA reads as TGCGCCAGCAGCTTATTCGGAACCCCGAGGGTCCACGAGCAGTACTTC.

V and J are TRBV7-9 and TRBJ2-5; 11 positions match TRBD2. The CDR3 runs to 15 residues. J lost 5 bases, V lost 5 bases, and 7 bases had no gene match. CDR1 is SEHNR, CDR2 FQNEAQ, per germline (reference sequence). CDR3: CASSPSSGGLETQYF. CDR3 DNA sequence: TGTGCCAGCAGCCCTTCTAGCGGGGGGTTGGAGACCCAGTACTTC.

The chain couples TRBV21-1 to TRBJ2-7; the table's D call TRBD2 went unverified against the DNA. TRBV21-1 is a known pseudogene. The CDR3 has 14 amino acids. The CDR3 here is CASSKASGSYEQYF. CDR3 nucleotides: TGTGCCAGCAGCAAGGCTAGCGGGAGCTACGAGCAGTACTTC.

The CDR3 reads CASSGRGGSGNTIYF. In nucleotides, the CDR3 is TGTGCCAGCAGCGGGAGGGGGGGCTCTGGAAACACCATATATTTT. The V and J genes are TRBV2 and TRBJ1-3, with D tentatively TRBD1 (6 bases). CDR1 SNHLY and CDR2 FYNNEI come from the germline V gene. CDR3 size: 15 residues. V was clipped by 6 bases and J by 0 bases, with 12 bases between them. The full variable domain, in which reference TRBV2 and TRBJ1-3 provide the parts outside the CDR3, is EPEVTQTPSHQVTQMGQEVILRCVPISNHLYFYWYRQILGQKVEFLVSFYNNEISEKSEIFDDQFSVERPDGSNFTLKIRSTKLEDSAMYFCASSGRGGSGNTIYFGEGSWLTVV.

The V call is TRBV5-1, the J call TRBJ2-2; tentative D call: TRBD1 (6 bases). CDR3 length: 14 residues. V was shortened by 4 bases and J by 1 base, with 8 bases between the two germline ends. Looked up from germline, CDR1 is SGHRS and CDR2 is YFSETQ. This CDR3 reads CASSEQGNTGELFF. DNA of the CDR3: TGCGCCAGCAGCGAACAGGGGAACACCGGGGAGCTGTTTTTT.

The rearrangement links TRBV21-1 to TRBJ2-4; TRBD2, the table's D call, lacks a check against the DNA. TRBV21-1 is a documented pseudogene. This CDR3 is built from 17 residues. The CDR3 DNA is TGTGCCAGCAGCAAAGGACCTAGCGGGGTAGCCAAAAACATTCAGTACTTC. It translates to CASSKGPSGVAKNIQYF.

The rearrangement joins TRBV7-3 to TRBJ2-1, with 9 bases identical to TRBD2. V lost 1 base to trimming and J lost 8 bases; unmatched junction nucleotides: 9. The germline gives CDR1 SGHTA, CDR2 FQGTGA. The CDR3 loop spans 16 amino acids. Here the CDR3 DNA reads TGTGCCAGCAGCTTAAGGCTAGCGGGGAAAAGGGATGAGCAGTTCTTC. It is translated as CASSLRLAGKRDEQFF.

For the CDR3, the DNA is TGTGCCAGCAGCCAAGATTCTCGACAGGGCGTGCGCGAGCAGTACTTC. Amino acid sequence: CASSQDSRQGVREQYF. The chain joins TRBV4-2 to TRBJ2-7, with 7 bases aligning to TRBD1. Germline V lookup: CDR1 LGHNA, CDR2 YNFKEQ. The CDR3 consists of 16 residues. With V trimmed by 0 bases and J by 6 bases, 11 bases remained unmatched.

The chain recombines TRBV19 with TRBJ1-3; D unclear. Germline V CDR1 and CDR2: LNHDA, SQIVND (reference sequence). Trimming shortened V by 7 bases and J by 4 bases, and 11 bases separated the two germline ends. The CDR3 is 13 amino acids. The CDR3 loop is CASTLWPGNTIYF. DNA for the CDR3: TGTGCCAGTACCTTGTGGCCGGGAAACACCATATATTTT.

The rearrangement joins TRBV23-1 to TRBJ2-7; 7 bases align to TRBD2. TRBV23-1 is an ORF; its function is uncertain. The CDR3 loop spans 12 amino acids. The CDR3 spells CQLRGGVHEQYF. The CDR3 coding sequence is TGCCAACTTCGCGGGGGTGTGCACGAGCAGTACTTC.

Remarks on this clone: Relative to the germline gene, one junction end is altered; a read error may explain this. The chain joins TRBV7-7 to TRBJ2-7; possible D gene TRBD2, 5 bases. The CDR3 has 14 residues. CDR1 SSHAT and CDR2 FNYEAQ come from the germline V gene (reference sequence). As DNA, the CDR3 is TGTGCTAGCAGCCGGGGTGATTTCCTTGACGAGCAGTACTTC. Residues: CASSRGDFLDEQYF. The complete variable domain, with remaining parts taken from reference TRBV7-7 and TRBJ2-7, reads GAGVSQSPRYKVTKRGQDVTLRCDPISSHATLYWYQQALGQGPEFLTYFNYEAQPDKSGLPSDRFSAERPEGSISTLTIQRTEQRDSAMYRCASSRGDFLDEQYFGPGTRLTVT.